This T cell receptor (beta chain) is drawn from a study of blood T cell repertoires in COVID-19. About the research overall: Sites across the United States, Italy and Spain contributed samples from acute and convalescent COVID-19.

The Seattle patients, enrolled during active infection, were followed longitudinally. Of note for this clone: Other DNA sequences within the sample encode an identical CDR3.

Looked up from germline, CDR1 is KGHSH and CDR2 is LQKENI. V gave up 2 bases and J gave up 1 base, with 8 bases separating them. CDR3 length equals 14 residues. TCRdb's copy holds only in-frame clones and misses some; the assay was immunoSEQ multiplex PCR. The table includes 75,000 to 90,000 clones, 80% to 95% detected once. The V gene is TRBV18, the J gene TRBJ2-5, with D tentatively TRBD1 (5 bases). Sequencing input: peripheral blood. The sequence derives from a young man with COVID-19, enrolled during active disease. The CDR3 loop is CASSPGGAQETQYF. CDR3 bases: TGTGCCAGCTCACCAGGTGGGGCCCAAGAGACCCAGTACTTC.